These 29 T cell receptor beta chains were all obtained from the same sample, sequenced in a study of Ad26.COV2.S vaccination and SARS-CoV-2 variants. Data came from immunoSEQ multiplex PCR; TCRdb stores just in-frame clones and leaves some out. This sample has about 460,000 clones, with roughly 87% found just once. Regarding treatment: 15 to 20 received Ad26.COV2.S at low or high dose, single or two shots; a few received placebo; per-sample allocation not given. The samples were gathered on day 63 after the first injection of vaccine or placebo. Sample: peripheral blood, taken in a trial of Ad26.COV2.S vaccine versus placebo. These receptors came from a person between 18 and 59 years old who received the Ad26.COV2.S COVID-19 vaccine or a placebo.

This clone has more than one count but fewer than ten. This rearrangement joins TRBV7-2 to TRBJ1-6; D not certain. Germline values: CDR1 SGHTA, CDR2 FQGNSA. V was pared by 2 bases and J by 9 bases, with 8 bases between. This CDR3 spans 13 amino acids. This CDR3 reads CASSLWESSPLHF. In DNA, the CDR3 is TGTGCCAGCAGCTTATGGGAGAGTTCACCCCTCCACTTT.

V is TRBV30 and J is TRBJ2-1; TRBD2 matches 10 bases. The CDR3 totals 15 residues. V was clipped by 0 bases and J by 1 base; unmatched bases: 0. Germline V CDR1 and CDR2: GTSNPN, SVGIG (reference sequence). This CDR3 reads CAWSVAGGSYNEQFF. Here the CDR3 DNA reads TGTGCCTGGAGTGTAGCGGGAGGGTCCTACAATGAGCAGTTCTTC. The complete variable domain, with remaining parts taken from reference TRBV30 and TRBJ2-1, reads SQTIHQWPATLVQPVGSPLSLECTVEGTSNPNLYWYRQAAGRGLQLLFYSVGIGQISSEVPQNLSASRPQDRQFILSSKKLLLSDSGFYLCAWSVAGGSYNEQFFGPGTRLTVL.

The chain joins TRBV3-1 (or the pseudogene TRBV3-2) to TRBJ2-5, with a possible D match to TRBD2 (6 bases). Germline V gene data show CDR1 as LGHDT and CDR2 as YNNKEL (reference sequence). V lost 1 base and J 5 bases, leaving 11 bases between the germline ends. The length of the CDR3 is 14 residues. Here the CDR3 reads CASSQAGVAETQYF. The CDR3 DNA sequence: TGTGCCAGCAGCCAAGCGGGGGTTGCGGAGACCCAGTACTTC.

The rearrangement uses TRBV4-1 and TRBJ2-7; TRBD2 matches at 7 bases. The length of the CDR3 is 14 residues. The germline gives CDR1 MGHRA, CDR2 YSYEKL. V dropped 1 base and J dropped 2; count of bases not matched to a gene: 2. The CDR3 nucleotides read TGCGCCAGCAGCCAAGCGGGGGGAACCTACGAGCAGTACTTC. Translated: CASSQAGGTYEQYF.

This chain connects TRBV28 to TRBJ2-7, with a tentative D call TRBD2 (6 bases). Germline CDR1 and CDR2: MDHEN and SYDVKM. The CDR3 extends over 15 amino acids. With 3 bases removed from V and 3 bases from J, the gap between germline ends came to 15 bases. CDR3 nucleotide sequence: TGTGCCAGCAGTTTGGAGTCGGGAGTACACTACGAGCAGTACTTC. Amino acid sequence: CASSLESGVHYEQYF. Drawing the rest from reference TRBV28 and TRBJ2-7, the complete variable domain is DVKVTQSSRYLVKRTGEKVFLECVQDMDHENMFWYRQDPGLGLRLIYFSYDVKMKEKGDIPEGYSVSREKKERFSLILESASTNQTSMYLCASSLESGVHYEQYFGPGTRLTVT.

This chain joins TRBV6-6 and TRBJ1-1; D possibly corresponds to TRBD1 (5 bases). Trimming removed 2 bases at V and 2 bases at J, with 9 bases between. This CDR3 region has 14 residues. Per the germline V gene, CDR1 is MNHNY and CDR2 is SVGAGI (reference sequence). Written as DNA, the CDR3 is TGTGCCAGCAGTTACGGGACCGCAAACACTGAAGCTTTCTTT. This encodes CASSYGTANTEAFF.

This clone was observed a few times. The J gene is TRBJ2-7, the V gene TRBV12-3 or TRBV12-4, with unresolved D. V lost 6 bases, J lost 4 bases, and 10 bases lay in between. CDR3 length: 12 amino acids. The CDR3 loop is CASSILGYEQYF. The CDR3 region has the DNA TGTGCCAGCAGCATCTTGGGGTACGAGCAGTACTTC.

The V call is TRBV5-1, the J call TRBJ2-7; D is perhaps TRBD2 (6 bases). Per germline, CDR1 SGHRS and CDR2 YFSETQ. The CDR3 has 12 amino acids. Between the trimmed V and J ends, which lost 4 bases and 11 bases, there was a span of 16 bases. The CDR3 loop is CASSPSYSGEYF. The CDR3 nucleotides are TGCGCCAGCAGCCCTAGTTACTCGGGGGAGTACTTC.

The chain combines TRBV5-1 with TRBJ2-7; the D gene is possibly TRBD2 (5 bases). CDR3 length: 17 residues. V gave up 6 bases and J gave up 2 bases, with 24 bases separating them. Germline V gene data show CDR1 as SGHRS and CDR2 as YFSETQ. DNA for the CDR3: TGCGCCAGCAAAAGACTTTCTGGCGGGCCCCGGGCCTACGAGCAGTACTTC. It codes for CASKRLSGGPRAYEQYF. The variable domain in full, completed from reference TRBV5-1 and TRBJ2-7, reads KAGVTQTPRYLIKTRGQQVTLSCSPISGHRSVSWYQQTPGQGLQFLFEYFSETQRNKGNFPGRFSGRQFSNSRSEMNVSTLELGDSALYLCASKRLSGGPRAYEQYFGPGTRLTVT.

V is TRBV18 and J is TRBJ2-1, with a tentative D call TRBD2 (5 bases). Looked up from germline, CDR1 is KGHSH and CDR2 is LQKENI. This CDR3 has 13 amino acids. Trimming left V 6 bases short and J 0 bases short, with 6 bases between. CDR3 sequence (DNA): TGTGCCAGCTCGGGAGTCTCCTACAATGAGCAGTTCTTC. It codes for CASSGVSYNEQFF.

Here the CDR3 DNA reads TGTGCCACCAGCTTAACGACTAGCGGCACAGATACGCAGTATTTT. This codes for CATSLTTSGTDTQYF. This rearrangement joins TRBV15 to TRBJ2-3; 8 bases map to TRBD2. V dropped 5 bases and J dropped 1; count of bases not matched to a gene: 5. The V gene's germline CDR1 is LNHNV and CDR2 YYDKDF (reference sequence). The CDR3 is 15 amino acids. Variable domain in full (rest from reference TRBV15 and TRBJ2-3): DAMVIQNPRYQVTQFGKPVTLSCSQTLNHNVMYWYQQKSSQAPKLLFHYYDKDFNNEADTPDNFQSRRPNTSFCFLDIRSPGLGDTAMYLCATSLTTSGTDTQYFGPGTRLTVL.

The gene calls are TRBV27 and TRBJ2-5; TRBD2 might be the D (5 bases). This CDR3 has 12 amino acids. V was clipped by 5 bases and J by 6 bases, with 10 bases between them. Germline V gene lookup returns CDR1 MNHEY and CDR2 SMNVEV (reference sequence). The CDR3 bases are TGTGCCAGCAGTCGCCTCGGGAAGACCCAGTACTTC. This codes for CASSRLGKTQYF.

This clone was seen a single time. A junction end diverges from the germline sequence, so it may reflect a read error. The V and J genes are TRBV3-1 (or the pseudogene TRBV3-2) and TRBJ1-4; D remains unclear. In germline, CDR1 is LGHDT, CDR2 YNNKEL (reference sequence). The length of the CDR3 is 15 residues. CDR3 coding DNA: TGTGCCAGCAGTCAAGATCCCAGGAGGAGTGAAAAACTGTTTTTT. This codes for CASSQDPRRSEKLFF.

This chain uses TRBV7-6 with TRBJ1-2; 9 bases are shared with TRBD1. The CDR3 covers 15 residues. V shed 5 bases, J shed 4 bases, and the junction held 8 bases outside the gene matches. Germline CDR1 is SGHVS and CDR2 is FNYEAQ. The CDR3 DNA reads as TGTGCCAGCAGCGCCCAGTACAGGGGGCTCTATGGCTACACCTTC. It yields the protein CASSAQYRGLYGYTF.

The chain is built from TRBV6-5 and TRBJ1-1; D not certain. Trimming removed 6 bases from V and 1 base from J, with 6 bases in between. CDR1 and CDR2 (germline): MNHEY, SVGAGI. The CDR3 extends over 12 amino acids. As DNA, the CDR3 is TGTGCCAGCAGGACTAAGAACACTGAAGCTTTCTTT. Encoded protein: CASRTKNTEAFF.

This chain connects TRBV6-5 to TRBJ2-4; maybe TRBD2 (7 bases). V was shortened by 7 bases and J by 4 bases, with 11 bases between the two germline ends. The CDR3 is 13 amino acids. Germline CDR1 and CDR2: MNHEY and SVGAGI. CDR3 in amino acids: CASTGGQKNIQYF. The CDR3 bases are TGTGCCAGCACCGGGGGGCAGAAAAACATTCAGTACTTC.

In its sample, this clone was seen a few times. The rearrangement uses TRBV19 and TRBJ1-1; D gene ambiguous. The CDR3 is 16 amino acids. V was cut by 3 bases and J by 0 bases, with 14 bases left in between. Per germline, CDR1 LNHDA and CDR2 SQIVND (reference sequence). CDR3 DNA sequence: TGTGCCAGTAGTATTGGTGGGCCAACCATGAACACTGAAGCTTTCTTT. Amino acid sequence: CASSIGGPTMNTEAFF.

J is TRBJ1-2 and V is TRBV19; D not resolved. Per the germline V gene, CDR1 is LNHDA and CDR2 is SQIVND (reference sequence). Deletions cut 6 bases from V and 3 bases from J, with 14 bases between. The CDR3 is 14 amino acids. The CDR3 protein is CASRNLGSHYGYTF. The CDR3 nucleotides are TGTGCCAGTAGGAATTTGGGGTCCCACTATGGCTACACCTTC. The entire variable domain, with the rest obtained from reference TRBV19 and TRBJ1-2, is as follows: DGGITQSPKYLFRKEGQNVTLSCEQNLNHDAMYWYRQDPGQGLRLIYYSQIVNDFQKGDIAEGYSVSREKKESFPLTVTSAQKNPTAFYLCASRNLGSHYGYTFGSGTRLTVV.

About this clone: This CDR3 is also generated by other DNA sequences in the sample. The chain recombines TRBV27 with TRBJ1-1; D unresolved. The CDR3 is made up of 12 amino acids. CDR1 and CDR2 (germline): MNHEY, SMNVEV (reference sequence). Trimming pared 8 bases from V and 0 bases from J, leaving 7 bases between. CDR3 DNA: TGTGCCAGCGGCAGGCTGAACACTGAAGCTTTCTTT. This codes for CASGRLNTEAFF.

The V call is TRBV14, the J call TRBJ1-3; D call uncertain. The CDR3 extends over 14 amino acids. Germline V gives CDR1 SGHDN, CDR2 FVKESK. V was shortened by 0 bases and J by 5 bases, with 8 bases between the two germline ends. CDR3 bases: TGTGCCAGCAGCCAAGACTTCCACAGAAACACCATATATTTT. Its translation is CASSQDFHRNTIYF.

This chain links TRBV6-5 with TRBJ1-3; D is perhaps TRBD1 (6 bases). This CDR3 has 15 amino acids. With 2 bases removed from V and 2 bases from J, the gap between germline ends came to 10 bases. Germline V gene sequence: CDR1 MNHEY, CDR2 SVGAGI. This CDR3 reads CASSYQGFAGNTIYF. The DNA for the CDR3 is TGTGCCAGCAGTTACCAGGGGTTCGCTGGAAACACCATATATTTT.

The CDR3 DNA follows: TGTGCCAGCAGTAGGACCGATGAAGCTTTCTTT. Encoded protein: CASSRTDEAFF. J is TRBJ1-1 and V is TRBV6-2 or TRBV6-3; D ambiguous. Trimming removed 5 bases at V and 7 bases at J, with 8 bases between. Germline assignment: CDR1 MNHEY and CDR2 SVGEGT. This CDR3 region has 11 residues.

DNA of the CDR3: TGTGCCAGCAGCCCTGGACATCCCCAGGTGGGATACAATGAGCAGTTCTTC. Translation: CASSPGHPQVGYNEQFF. The V gene is TRBV5-4, the J gene TRBJ2-1; weak D call: TRBD1 (5 bases). CDR1 is SGHNT and CDR2 is YYREEE in the germline V gene (reference sequence). V lost 4 bases, J lost 4 bases, and 21 bases lay in between. This CDR3 is built from 17 residues.

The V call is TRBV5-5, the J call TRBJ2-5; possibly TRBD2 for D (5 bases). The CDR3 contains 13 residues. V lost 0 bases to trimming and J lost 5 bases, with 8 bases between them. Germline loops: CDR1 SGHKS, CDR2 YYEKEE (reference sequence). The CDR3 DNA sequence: TGTGCCAGCAGCTTGGGAGGGTATGAGACCCAGTACTTC. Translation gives CASSLGGYETQYF.

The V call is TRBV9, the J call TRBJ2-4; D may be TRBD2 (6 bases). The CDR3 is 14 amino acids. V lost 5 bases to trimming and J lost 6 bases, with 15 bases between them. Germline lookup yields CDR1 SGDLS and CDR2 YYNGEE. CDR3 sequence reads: CASSGGGGRNIQYF. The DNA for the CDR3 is TGTGCCAGCAGTGGGGGTGGAGGGAGAAACATTCAGTACTTC.

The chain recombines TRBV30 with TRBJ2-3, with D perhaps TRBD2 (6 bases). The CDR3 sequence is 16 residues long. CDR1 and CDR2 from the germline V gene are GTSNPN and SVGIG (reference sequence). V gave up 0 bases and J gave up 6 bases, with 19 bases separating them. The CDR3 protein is CAWSVLMAGPKDTQYF. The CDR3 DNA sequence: TGTGCCTGGAGTGTACTAATGGCGGGGCCAAAGGATACGCAGTATTTT.

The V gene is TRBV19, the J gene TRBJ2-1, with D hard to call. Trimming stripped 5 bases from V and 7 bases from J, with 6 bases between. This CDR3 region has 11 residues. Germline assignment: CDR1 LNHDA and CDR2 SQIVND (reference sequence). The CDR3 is CASSSLNEQFF. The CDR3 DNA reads TGTGCCAGTAGTTCCTTAAATGAGCAGTTCTTC.

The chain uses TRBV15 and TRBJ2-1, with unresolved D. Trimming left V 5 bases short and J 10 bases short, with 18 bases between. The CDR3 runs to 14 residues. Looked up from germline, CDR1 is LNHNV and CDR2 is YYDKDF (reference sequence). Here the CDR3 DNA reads TGTGCCACCAGCGGCCCCCTCGGTCTACGGGAGCAGTTCTTC. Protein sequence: CATSGPLGLREQFF. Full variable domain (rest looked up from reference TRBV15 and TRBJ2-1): DAMVIQNPRYQVTQFGKPVTLSCSQTLNHNVMYWYQQKSSQAPKLLFHYYDKDFNNEADTPDNFQSRRPNTSFCFLDIRSPGLGDTAMYLCATSGPLGLREQFFGPGTRLTVL.

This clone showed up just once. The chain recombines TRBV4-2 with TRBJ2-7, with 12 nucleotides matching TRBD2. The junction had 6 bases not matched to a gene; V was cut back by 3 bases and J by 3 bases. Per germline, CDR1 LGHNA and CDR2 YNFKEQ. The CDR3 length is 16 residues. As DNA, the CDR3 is TGTGCCAGCAGCCAGGGGCGACTAGCGGGGGTCTACGAGCAGTACTTC. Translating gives CASSQGRLAGVYEQYF.